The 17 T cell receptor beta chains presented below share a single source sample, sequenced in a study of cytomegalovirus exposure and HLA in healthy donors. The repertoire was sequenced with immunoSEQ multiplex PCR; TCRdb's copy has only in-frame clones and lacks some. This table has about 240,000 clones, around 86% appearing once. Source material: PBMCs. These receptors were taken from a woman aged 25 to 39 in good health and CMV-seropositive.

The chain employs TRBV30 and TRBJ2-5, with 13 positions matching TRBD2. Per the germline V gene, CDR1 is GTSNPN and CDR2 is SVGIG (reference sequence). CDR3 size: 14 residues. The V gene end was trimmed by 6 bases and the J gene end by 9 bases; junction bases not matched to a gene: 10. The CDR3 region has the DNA TGTGCCTGCAACACCGGGACTAGCGGGAAGGCCCAGTACTTC. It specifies CACNTGTSGKAQYF.

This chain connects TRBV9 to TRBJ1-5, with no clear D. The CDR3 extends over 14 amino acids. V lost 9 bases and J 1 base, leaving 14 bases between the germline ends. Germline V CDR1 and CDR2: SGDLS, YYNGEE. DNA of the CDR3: TGTGCCACCTTTCGGGGAGCAAGCAATCAGCCCCAGCATTTT. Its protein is CATFRGASNQPQHF.

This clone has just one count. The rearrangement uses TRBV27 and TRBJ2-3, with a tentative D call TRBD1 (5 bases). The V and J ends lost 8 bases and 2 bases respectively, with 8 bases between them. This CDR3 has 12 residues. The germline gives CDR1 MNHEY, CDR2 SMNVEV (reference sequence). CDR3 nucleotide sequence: TGTGCCAGCCAGGGATTCACAGATACGCAGTATTTT. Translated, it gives CASQGFTDTQYF.

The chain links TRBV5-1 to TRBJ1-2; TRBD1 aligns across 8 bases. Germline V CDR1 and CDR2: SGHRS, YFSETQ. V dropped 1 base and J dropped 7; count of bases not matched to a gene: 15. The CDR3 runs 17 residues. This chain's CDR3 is CASSLMGPGQGGGGYTF. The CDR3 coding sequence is TGCGCCAGCAGCTTGATGGGCCCCGGACAGGGAGGAGGTGGCTACACCTTC.

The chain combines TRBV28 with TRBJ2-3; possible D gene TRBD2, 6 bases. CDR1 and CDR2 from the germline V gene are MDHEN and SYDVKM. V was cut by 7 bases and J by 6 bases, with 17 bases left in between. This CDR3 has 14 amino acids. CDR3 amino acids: CASNEAGWADTQYF. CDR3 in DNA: TGTGCCAGCAACGAGGCGGGATGGGCGGATACGCAGTATTTT.

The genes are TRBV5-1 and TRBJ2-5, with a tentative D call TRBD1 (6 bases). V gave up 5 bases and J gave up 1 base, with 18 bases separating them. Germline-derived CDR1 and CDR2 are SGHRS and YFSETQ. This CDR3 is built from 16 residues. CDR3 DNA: TGCGCCAGCAGGGGGCAGGGGAATATGATCCAAGAGACCCAGTACTTC. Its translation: CASRGQGNMIQETQYF.

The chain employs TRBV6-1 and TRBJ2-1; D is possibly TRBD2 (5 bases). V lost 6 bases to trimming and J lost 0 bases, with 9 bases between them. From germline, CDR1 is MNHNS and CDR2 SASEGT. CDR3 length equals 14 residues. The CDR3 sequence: CASRTTDSYNEQFF. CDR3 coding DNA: TGTGCCAGCAGGACTACGGACTCCTACAATGAGCAGTTCTTC.

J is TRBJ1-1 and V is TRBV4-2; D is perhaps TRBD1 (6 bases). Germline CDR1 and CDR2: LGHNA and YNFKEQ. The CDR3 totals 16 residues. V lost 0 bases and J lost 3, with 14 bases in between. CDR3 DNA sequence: TGTGCCAGCAGCCAAGAAGGGGGGGTTCGGGACACTGAAGCTTTCTTT. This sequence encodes CASSQEGGVRDTEAFF.

The CDR3 sequence: CASSLTMAAIYGYTF. The CDR3 DNA reads as TGTGCCAGCAGTTTAACGATGGCCGCCATCTATGGCTACACCTTC. The chain recombines TRBV28 with TRBJ1-2, with D unresolved. Deletions cut 2 bases from V and 4 bases from J, with 14 bases between. The CDR3 is 15 residues long. Germline loops: CDR1 MDHEN, CDR2 SYDVKM.

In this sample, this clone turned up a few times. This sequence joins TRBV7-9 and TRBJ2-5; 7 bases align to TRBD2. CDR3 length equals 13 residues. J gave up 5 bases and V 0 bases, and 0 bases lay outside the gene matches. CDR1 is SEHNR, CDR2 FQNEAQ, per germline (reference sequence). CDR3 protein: CASSLAGGETQYF. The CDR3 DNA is TGTGCCAGCAGCTTAGCGGGAGGGGAGACCCAGTACTTC.

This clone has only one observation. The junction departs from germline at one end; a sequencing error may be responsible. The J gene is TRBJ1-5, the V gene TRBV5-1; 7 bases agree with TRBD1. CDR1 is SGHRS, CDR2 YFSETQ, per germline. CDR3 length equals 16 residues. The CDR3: CVSSLGDSYSNQPQHF. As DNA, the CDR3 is TGCGTCAGCAGCTTGGGGGACAGCTATAGCAATCAGCCCCAGCATTTT. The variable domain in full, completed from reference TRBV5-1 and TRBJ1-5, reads KAGVTQTPRYLIKTRGQQVTLSCSPISGHRSVSWYQQTPGQGLQFLFEYFSETQRNKGNFPGRFSGRQFSNSRSEMNVSTLELGDSALYLCVSSLGDSYSNQPQHFGDGTRLSIL.

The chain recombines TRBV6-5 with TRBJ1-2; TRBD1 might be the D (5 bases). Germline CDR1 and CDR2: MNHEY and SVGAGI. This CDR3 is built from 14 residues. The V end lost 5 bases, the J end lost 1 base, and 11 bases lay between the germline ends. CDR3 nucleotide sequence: TGTGCCAGCAGTCGACAGCCCCTTAACTATGGCTACACCTTC. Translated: CASSRQPLNYGYTF.

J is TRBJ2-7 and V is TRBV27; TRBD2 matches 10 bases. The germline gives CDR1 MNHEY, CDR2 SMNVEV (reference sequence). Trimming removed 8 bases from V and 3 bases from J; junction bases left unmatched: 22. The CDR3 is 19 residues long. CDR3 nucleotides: TGTGCCAGCCGACCCATAGGGAGCGGGAGGGCCGGTTCAAGCTACGAGCAGTACTTC. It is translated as CASRPIGSGRAGSSYEQYF.

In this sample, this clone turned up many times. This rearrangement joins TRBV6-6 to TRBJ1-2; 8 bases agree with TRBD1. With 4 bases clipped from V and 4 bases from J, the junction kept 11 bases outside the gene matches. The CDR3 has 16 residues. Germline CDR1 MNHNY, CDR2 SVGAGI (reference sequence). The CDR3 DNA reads TGTGCCAGCAGTTCATCACAGGGGGACCCTTTCTATGGCTACACCTTC. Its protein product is CASSSSQGDPFYGYTF.

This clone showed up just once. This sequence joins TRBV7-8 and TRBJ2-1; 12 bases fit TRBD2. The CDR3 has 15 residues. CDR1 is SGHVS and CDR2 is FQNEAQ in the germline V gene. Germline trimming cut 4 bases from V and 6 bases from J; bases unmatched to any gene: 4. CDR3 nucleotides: TGTGCCAGCAGCTCGTCTAGCGGGAGGGGCAATGAGCAGTTCTTC. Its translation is CASSSSSGRGNEQFF.

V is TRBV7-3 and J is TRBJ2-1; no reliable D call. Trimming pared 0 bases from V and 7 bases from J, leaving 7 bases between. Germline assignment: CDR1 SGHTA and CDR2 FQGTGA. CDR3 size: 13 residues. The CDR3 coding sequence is TGTGCCAGCAGCTTAACGGCGGTTAATGAGCAGTTCTTC. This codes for CASSLTAVNEQFF.

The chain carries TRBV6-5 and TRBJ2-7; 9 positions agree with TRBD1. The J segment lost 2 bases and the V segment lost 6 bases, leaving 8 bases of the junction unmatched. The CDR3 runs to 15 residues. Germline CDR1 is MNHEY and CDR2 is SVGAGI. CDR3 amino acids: CASRLLGTGTYEQYF. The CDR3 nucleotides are TGTGCCAGCAGACTTCTGGGGACAGGGACCTACGAGCAGTACTTC.